This T cell receptor (beta chain) was captured in a study of CD8 T cells in ankylosing spondylitis. Findings and limits, study-wide: Ankylosing spondylitis blood seemed to carry a telltale TCR beta motif made of fewer than 10 highly homologous variants.

Scientists made TCR beta libraries using quantitative 5'-RACE with molecular barcodes. One entry per CDR3 protein, called by TCRdb with MiXCR from the 5' RACE reads. The repertoire includes approximately 35,000 distinct CDR3 sequences, 11% to 15% of them detected once, and around a third sits in the top ten. For this clonotype: The antigen is unknown.

CDR1 LGHNA and CDR2 YSLEER come from the germline V gene. This CDR3 spans 14 amino acids. Trimming took off 4 bases at V and 0 bases at J, with 6 bases between the two ends. V is TRBV4-3 and J is TRBJ2-2; no reliable D call. The specimen was blood. The source of this sequence is a male donor with ankylosing spondylitis or in good health (not recorded which). The CDR3 here is CASSLSANTGELFF. The CDR3 region has the DNA TGCGCCAGCAGCCTGTCCGCGAACACCGGGGAGCTGTTTTTT.